This T cell receptor (beta chain) was captured by sequencing in a study of blood T cell repertoires in COVID-19 (dated by TCRdb to about 2020). Regarding the research as a whole: Collaborator samples came from the United States, Italy and Spain and covered acute and convalescent phases of COVID-19. The prospective study material was composed of cDNA or gDNA derived from T cells, B-cell-depleted T cells, or PBMCs. Deeply sampled blood TCRbeta repertoires from subjects exposed to, actively infected with, or recovered from COVID-19 were included in the dataset. The repertoires were made available in a free public database intended to serve as a resource for research on the immune response to SARS-CoV-2. Samples were obtained from the ongoing ImmuneRACE study (first 160 participants) and from some 1,300 subjects provided by 6 global collaborators. Nearly every sample came with metadata listing a de-identified subject ID, COVID-19 status, age in years and sex. Where available, HLA class I and class II types were obtained from metadata supplied by the sample provider rather than from assay-based typing.

Overall results and qualifications from the work: The amount of clinical and demographic metadata varied by source and participant and was provided uncurated.

About this clone: Its antigen is not yet known. Base qualities are not recorded, but no much larger clone differs from it by a single base.

The collaborating institutions used their own protocols to collect whole blood in K2EDTA tubes. Collaborator samples were shipped for TCRbeta analysis as frozen whole blood, isolated PBMCs, or DNA extracted from either sample type. From a lookup of the germline V gene (reference sequence), CDR1 and CDR2 are SGHAT and FQDESV. The CDR3 measures 15 amino acids from cysteine to phenylalanine. The entry retains the CDR3 DNA only, 45 bases that are in frame from base 1. The V end gives up 3 bases and the J end 2 bases, leaving 4 bases in the junction not matched to a gene. The immunoSEQ Assay, a bias-controlled multiplex PCR, was used to amplify TCRbeta CDR3 regions from genomic DNA. The study's own analysis went as follows. The number of nucleated cells in each sample was estimated by amplification of reference gene primers within the assay. Sequence reads were collapsed and filtered to measure the absolute abundance of every unique TCRbeta CDR3 rearrangement. For each sample, productive Simpson clonality was calculated by taking the square root of Simpson's diversity index across productive rearrangements. The source is immuneACCESS, and TCRdb retained only in-frame sequences with V and J called. Part of the clones is not carried over; for the studies checked, unresolved V genes explain less than half of this, and the remainder is unexplained. Clonal size and the V and J genes are those of that table, whereas D and trimming came from the DNA. The sample table records under 200,000 clones; 80% to 90% of these occur just once. Of the sample, roughly 1.9% falls within the top ten clones.

This receptor was obtained from a woman older than 75 with acute or convalescent COVID-19. Material for sequencing was peripheral blood. The sequence is built from TRBV11-1 and TRBJ2-3, with 8 bases in between that match TRBD1. CDR3 reads: CASSLVRGPTDTQYF. The DNA reads TGTGCCAGCAGCTTGGTCAGGGGGCCCACAGATACGCAGTATTTT.